This TCR beta chain was identified during a study of shared clonotypes between healthy human individuals. On the study more broadly: The people who gave samples were a couple of women and a few men aged 18 to 49. CD4 naive and CD4 memory each took three plates per donor, while CD8 naive took two and CD8 memory one.

This CDR3 has 15 amino acids. V was trimmed by 6 bases and J by 1 base, leaving 14 bases between them. Per the germline V gene, CDR1 is MNHEY and CDR2 is SVGAGI. Concerning this clone: This likely came from a read error, as a far larger clone is one base away.

Partitioning of CD4+ cells yielded a CD45RA+ naive subset and a CD45RA-negative memory subset. Each cell subset's genomic DNA was divided evenly among several immunoSEQ plates. Sequencing was performed with immunoSEQ multiplex PCR; in TCRdb, only in-frame clones are kept and a portion is missing. In the table there are 1,100,000 or so clones, approximately 78% of which are singletons. This clonotype was sampled from a man younger than 30 in good health. Some clones in this sample may be carry-over from other donors' samples. The chain links TRBV6-5 to TRBJ2-3; D unresolved. Sequencing used memory CD4+ T cells from PBMCs. Subset here: CD45RA-negative fraction. The CDR3 loop reads CASRVWRTRTDTQYF. In DNA, the CDR3 is TGTGCCAGCAGAGTGTGGCGCACTCGCACAGATACGCAGTATTTT.